This T cell receptor (beta chain) was obtained from a study of blood T cell repertoires in COVID-19. This clone was observed a few times. Methods used by the authors: The assay estimated nucleated cells by amplifying reference gene primers. Sequenced by immunoSEQ multiplex PCR; TCRdb stores in-frame clones only, minus some. That table gives V, J and clone size, and the DNA gave D and trimming. The sample holds about 170,000 clones; about 83% are singletons and the top ten take approximately 8%. The CDR3 runs 16 residues. V shed 4 bases, J shed 7 bases, and the junction held 9 bases outside the gene matches. Looked up from germline, CDR1 is SGHVS and CDR2 is FQNEAQ.

The sequence was collected from a man between 60 and 70 years old with acute or convalescent COVID-19. The chain couples TRBV7-8 to TRBJ2-7; TRBD2 matches 14 bases. Sequenced input: peripheral blood. The CDR3 DNA reads as TGTGCCAGCAGCTCAACCACTGGGACTAGCGGGGGTGAGCAGTACTTC. Amino acids: CASSSTTGTSGGEQYF.